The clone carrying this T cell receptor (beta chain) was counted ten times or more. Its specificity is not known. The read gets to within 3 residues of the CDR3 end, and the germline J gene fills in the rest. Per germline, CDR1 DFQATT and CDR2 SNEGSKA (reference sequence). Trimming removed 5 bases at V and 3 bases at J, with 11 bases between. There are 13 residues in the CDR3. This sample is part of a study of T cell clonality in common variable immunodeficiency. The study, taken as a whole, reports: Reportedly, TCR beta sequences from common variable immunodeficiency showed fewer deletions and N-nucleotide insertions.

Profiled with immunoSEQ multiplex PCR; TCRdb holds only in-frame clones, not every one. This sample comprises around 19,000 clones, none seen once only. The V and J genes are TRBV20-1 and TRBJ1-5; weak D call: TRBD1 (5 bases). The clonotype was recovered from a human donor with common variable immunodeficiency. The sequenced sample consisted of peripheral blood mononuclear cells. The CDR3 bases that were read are TGCAGTGCTGATGAGGGGAACAATCAGCCC. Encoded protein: CSADEGNNQP. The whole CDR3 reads CSADEGNNQPQHF.